This T cell receptor (beta chain) was sequenced in a study of shared clonotypes between healthy human individuals (TCRdb year 2020). About the study as a whole: The cohort comprised two women and a few men aged 18 to 49 years. For each donor, three plates each were used for CD4 naive and CD4 memory, two plates were used for CD8 naive, and one plate was used for CD8 memory. The study deeply sequenced blood TCR repertoires of five healthy adults to estimate repertoire size and the extent of clonotype sharing between individuals. Different laboratories and diverse techniques were used to prepare libraries and sequence TCR repertoires, to increase sequencing depth and limit assay-specific biases. Leukapheresis yielded between about 0.94 and 10 billion PBMCs per donor. What the study reported, not specific to this receptor: Only blood was sampled, and tissue TCR repertoires likely differ from those in blood. Naive subsets generally had larger estimated clonotype richness than memory subsets. When several donors were compared, the shared fraction of clonotypes was about 5% for naive CD4, approximately 3.3% for naive CD8, roughly 2.5% for memory CD4, and about 0.36% for memory CD8. Rarefaction of sorted-subset datasets indicated incomplete sequencing despite the large sequencing depth. Higher generation probabilities were observed for clonotypes shared by all four sorted-subset donors than for non-shared clonotypes. Pairwise subsampling led to the expectation that sequencing depth would affect the degree of clonotype sharing among donors. The genetic and exposure-history diversity represented was limited by the small number of donors.

Comments on this clone: It has no known antigen specificity. Per-base qualities were not stored, and no clone one base away is much larger.

The donors were healthy, HIV-negative adults who had no recently reported acute infections or vaccinations. Every donor was a Caucasian adult residing in Nashville, Tennessee, USA. Magnetic negative selection was used to enrich CD4+ T cells, after which naive cells were positively selected on CD45RA and the negative fraction became the memory subset. Blood was collected by leukapheresis, and PBMCs were isolated by Ficoll-Histopaque density gradient centrifugation and then cryopreserved in liquid nitrogen vapor phase. Analytical flow cytometry was used to check the purity and quantity of every magnetically sorted T cell population. Each sorted fraction had its genomic DNA isolated and then quantified by UV absorbance on a Nanodrop 2000c. The CDR3 covers 18 residues, taking in both the cysteine and the phenylalanine. The kept DNA is CDR3 alone, 54 bases in frame from the first base. V trim: 0 bases; J trim: 5 bases; unmatched bases: 11. The CDR1 and CDR2 encoded by the germline V gene (reference sequence) are MNHEY and SMNVEV.

TCR CDR3 regions were amplified from genomic DNA by multiplex PCR using the deep immunoSEQ assay. Extracted genomic DNA from each cell subset was distributed evenly across all wells of several immunoSEQ 96-well plates, and each plate was treated as a replicate. Each replicate PCR for sorted subsets received around 210 ng genomic DNA, equal to about 29,000 T cell genomes. Purified libraries were measured with a Qubit 3.0 fluorometer, size-checked on a Bioanalyzer 2100, and measured again with the KAPA Library Quantification kit. Every immunoSEQ 96-well plate was sequenced on a dedicated single-read 150-cycle Illumina NextSeq 550 flow cell. Processing in the source paper ran as follows. Because the immunoSEQ output held only junctional sequences and lacked quality scores, the filtering could not match the filtering applied to full-length reads. Sequences were annotated with PyIR, a Python wrapper for IgBLAST v1.9, and V/J genes and CDR3 were assigned using IMGT germline references. Reads were filtered out if the reads had weak V/J assignments (E-value above 1e-6), no CDR3, stop codons, out-of-frame junctions, or ambiguous translated residues. A V3J clonotype was defined by an identical inferred V gene, J gene, and CDR3 amino acid sequence. Percentage overlap between repertoires was computed as shared unique clonotypes divided by the size of the smaller repertoire. Repertoire richness was assessed with RTK rarefaction, the Chao1 estimator, and Recon v2.1 estimates of unobserved clonotypes. Generation probabilities for all TCRbeta clonotypes obtained by the gDNA method from a handful of donors were computed using OLGA. Entries here come from immuneACCESS through TCRdb and include only in-frame sequences with V and J called. Some clones fail to appear in such tables; in the studies checked, an unresolved V gene covers under half of the shortfall, and the cause of the remainder is unknown. V, J and clone size are taken as reported in that table, and D and trimming were inferred from the DNA itself. This sample lists some 2,100,000 clones; approximately 94% were detected once. The biggest ten clones account for around 0.13% of the sample.

This chain is built from TRBV27 and TRBJ2-7; 12 of the junction bases match TRBD1. The sequenced material came from naive CD4+ T cells sorted from blood. The sample's cell subset or site label, decoded: CD45RA+ positively selected. This clonotype was obtained from a man aged 18 to 29 in good health. DNA sequence: TGTGCCAGCAGTTTATCTACTTTCCCGGGACAGGGGGCCCACGAGCAGTACTTC. It translates as CASSLSTFPGQGAHEQYF.